The following is a TCR beta chain sequence with its context. Its antigen is unknown. No qualities accompany the bases; no much larger clone lies one base away. Different DNA sequences within this sample yield the same CDR3. This sample stems from a study of OX40 agonist ivuxolimab in advanced cancers. The study in broad terms: Ivuxolimab was a fully human IgG2 agonistic monoclonal antibody targeting the costimulatory receptor OX40 (CD134). Intravenous ivuxolimab was administered to patients every 2 weeks at six dose levels: 0.01, 0.1, 0.3, 1.5, 3 and 10 mg/kg. Of the 50 to 55 dose-escalation patients, hepatocellular carcinoma was present in around 19, melanoma in around 15, renal cell carcinoma in 9 and head and neck cancer in 9. The dose-escalation cohort was about 86% male with a mean age of roughly 60 years, ranging from about 23 to 85. Prior anti-PD-1, anti-PD-L1 or anti-CTLA-4 therapy was permitted, and approximately 39% of dose-escalation patients had received checkpoint inhibitors. Three dose-escalation patients achieved partial responses, one with hepatocellular carcinoma and two with cutaneous melanoma. The purpose of peripheral TCRbeta sequencing was to test whether ivuxolimab changed TCR sequence diversity and led to clonal T-cell expansion. The monotherapy dose-escalation portion (N ≈ 50 patients) of the phase I ivuxolimab trial is reported in the paper. The paper as a whole reports these results and caveats: After ivuxolimab, expanded clones were on average more numerous among CD8+ T cells than among CD4+ T cells. Low levels of normalized T-cell clonal expansion were also shown by some nonresponding patients. At doses of 0.1 to 3.0 mg/kg, clonal expansion of both CD4+ and CD8+ T cells in blood was seen between baseline and week 6. The antigen specificity of the clonally expanded peripheral T cells was not determined. In the 0.1-3.0 mg/kg groups, partial responders had among the lowest normalized peripheral clonal expansion, particularly in CD8+ T cells.

CDR1 and CDR2, looked up from the germline V gene, are SGHRS and YFSETQ. Trimming accounts for 0 bases at V and 3 bases at J, while the number of junction bases matched to no gene is 1. The CDR3 starts with the cysteine, ends with the phenylalanine, and has 15 residues. This entry keeps only the CDR3 DNA: 45 bases, framed from base 1. Genomic DNA was extracted from sorted cells for sequencing of the TCRbeta CDR3 region. The immunoSEQ Assay was used for sequencing of TCRbeta CDR3 regions. TCRdb obtained this table from immuneACCESS and retained in-frame rearrangements with V and J assigned. These tables miss some clones; where compared with another copy, unresolved V genes account for less than half of the shortfall, and the remainder is unexplained. Counted in this sample were around 60,000 clones; over 70% of them appeared once. The ten biggest clones cover roughly 2% of the sample. Patients with autoimmune disease history or receiving systemic immunosuppression were excluded from the trial. Peripheral blood for TCR sequencing was drawn from every dose cohort at baseline, at cycle 4 day 1 and at cycle 7 day 1. The samples were taken from a phase I, first-in-human, multicenter, open-label dose-escalation trial of ivuxolimab. Adults with locally advanced or metastatic melanoma, renal cell carcinoma, hepatocellular carcinoma or head and neck squamous cell carcinoma were enrolled in the trial. Before TCR sequencing, CD4+ and CD8+ T cells were separately sorted from peripheral blood.

The specimen was CD4+ or CD8+ T cells sorted from blood, collected in a trial of the OX40 agonist ivuxolimab. The chain uses TRBV5-1 and TRBJ2-3, with 10 bases aligning to TRBD2. The receptor was isolated from an adult with an advanced solid tumor such as melanoma, head and neck, liver or kidney cancer. The nucleotides are TGCGCCAGCAGCTTGGCAGCGGGGGGGACAGATACGCAGTATTTT. Its protein reads: CASSLAAGGTDTQYF.